This is a list of T cell receptor beta chains from one sample in a study of glioma-infiltrating T cells after dendritic cell vaccination. TCRdb's table, derived via immunoSEQ multiplex PCR, lists solely in-frame clones and lacks some. This sample has approximately 99,000 clones, with approximately 80% found just once. Sequencing was performed on blood, taken after dendritic cell vaccination. These receptors came from a human donor with glioblastoma. Each CDR3 is given with its conserved first and last residue. Fields, in order: V gene, J gene, clone size, D gene, CDR3 DNA, CDR3 protein. The D gene is left open where the match is weak. Rows give clone size only sometimes, using once, few, many, or a class for an expanded clone.

>TRBV30|TRBJ1-6|-|-
TGTGCCTGGAGTGTTAATAATTCACCCCTCCACTTT
CAWSVNNSPLHF
>TRBV28|TRBJ2-7|-|-
TGTGCCAGCAGTCACCGTGGTAGGGGTGACGAGCAGTACTTC
CASSHRGRGDEQYF
>TRBV9|TRBJ2-1|-|TRBD2
TGTGCCAGCAGCGCTCAAGTAGCGGGGAATGAGCAGTTCTTC
CASSAQVAGNEQFF
>TRBV5-1|TRBJ2-1|-|-
TGCGCCAGCAGTTCACAGAGCTCCTACAATGAGCAGTTCTTC
CASSSQSSYNEQFF
>TRBV6-5|TRBJ2-7|few|TRBD2
TGTGCCAGCAGTCGACTAGCGGGAGGGCTGTCCGAGCAGTACTTC
CASSRLAGGLSEQYF
>TRBV5-4|TRBJ2-6|-|-
TGTGCCAGCAGCGCAGGTGGGGCCAACGTCCTGACTTTC
CASSAGGANVLTF
>TRBV7-8|TRBJ1-1|once|TRBD1
TGTGCCAGCAGCACAGGGGCTGCGGAAACTTTCTTT
CASSTGAAETFF
>TRBV15|TRBJ2-3|-|-
TGTGCCACCAGCAGAGCTGACGGGGTCACAGATACGCAGTATTTT
CATSRADGVTDTQYF
>TRBV19|TRBJ1-5|-|TRBD1
TGTGCCAGTAGTCCCCGGTTAGACAGGGAATGGGATCAGCCCCAGCATTTT
CASSPRLDREWDQPQHF
>TRBV2|TRBJ2-6|-|-
TGTGCCAGCAGCCTCTCTGGGGCCAACGTCCTGACTTTC
CASSLSGANVLTF
>TRBV15|TRBJ2-1|-|TRBD1
TGTGCCACCAGCAGAGATCGTGGCAGGGGGTTCTACAATGAGCAGTTCTTC
CATSRDRGRGFYNEQFF